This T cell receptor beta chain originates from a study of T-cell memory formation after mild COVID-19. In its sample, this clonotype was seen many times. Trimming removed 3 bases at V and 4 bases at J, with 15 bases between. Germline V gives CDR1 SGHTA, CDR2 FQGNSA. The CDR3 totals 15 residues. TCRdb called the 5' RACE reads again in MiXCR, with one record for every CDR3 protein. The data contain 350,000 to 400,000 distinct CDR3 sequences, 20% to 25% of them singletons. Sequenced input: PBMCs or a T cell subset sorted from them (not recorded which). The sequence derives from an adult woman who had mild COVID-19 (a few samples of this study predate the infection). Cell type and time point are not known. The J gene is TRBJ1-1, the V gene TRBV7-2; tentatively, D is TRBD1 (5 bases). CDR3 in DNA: TGTGCCAGCAGCTTGTTTCGCAGGGCGTCCACTGAAGCTTTCTTT. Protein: CASSLFRRASTEAFF.